The 30 T cell receptor beta chains below were found in one sample sequenced in a study of blood T cell repertoires in COVID-19. The data were produced by immunoSEQ multiplex PCR, yet TCRdb's version contains in-frame clones alone and is incomplete. Here the sample spans some 290,000 clones, just under 90% being singletons. The material sequenced was PBMCs or T cells enriched from blood (not recorded which). The source of these receptors is a woman aged 30 to 39 who had recovered from COVID-19.

This clone occurred a few times. V is TRBV11-1 and J is TRBJ1-3; D possibly corresponds to TRBD1 (5 bases). The CDR3 is made up of 14 amino acids. With 8 bases removed from V and 0 bases from J, the gap between germline ends came to 11 bases. Germline V gene sequence: CDR1 SGHAT, CDR2 FQDESV (reference sequence). CDR3 region: CASRQSFSGNTIYF. The CDR3 region has the DNA TGTGCCAGCCGACAGAGCTTCTCTGGAAACACCATATATTTT.

The rearrangement links TRBV7-6 to TRBJ2-1, with 12 bases that match TRBD2. Per germline, CDR1 SGHVS and CDR2 FNYEAQ. This CDR3 has 19 residues. V gave up 0 bases and J gave up 8 bases; unmatched junction bases: 14. CDR3 DNA: TGTGCCAGCAGCTTAGCGCGCCCTAGCGGGAGGGCCATTACCGATGAGCAGTTCTTC. Protein product: CASSLARPSGRAITDEQFF.

CDR3 region: CASSPRTSGSGIGYEQYF. The CDR3 nucleotides read TGTGCCAGCAGCCCCAGGACTAGCGGGAGTGGTATAGGTTACGAGCAGTACTTC. This chain uses TRBV7-6 with TRBJ2-7; 13 nucleotides match TRBD2. V gave up 5 bases and J gave up 4 bases; unmatched junction bases: 14. Germline V lookup: CDR1 SGHVS, CDR2 FNYEAQ. This CDR3 is built from 18 residues.

This clone has a handful of counts. Other DNA sequences from this sample encode an identical CDR3 as well. V usage is TRBV27 and J usage is TRBJ1-6; unclear D gene. Germline values: CDR1 MNHEY, CDR2 SMNVEV (reference sequence). The CDR3 sequence is 13 residues long. Trimming removed 3 bases from V and 6 bases from J, with 6 bases in between. In DNA form, the CDR3 reads TGTGCCAGCAGTTTGATCGGTAATTCACCCCTCCACTTT. It encodes CASSLIGNSPLHF.

At least ten counts were recorded for this clone. The gene calls are TRBV6-5 and TRBJ2-2; 10 positions agree with TRBD2. V lost 1 base, J lost 4 bases, and 3 bases stayed unmatched. The CDR3 contains 16 residues. Germline CDR1 reads MNHEY; CDR2 reads SVGAGI. CDR3 sequence reads: CASSYLASGSTGELFF. The CDR3 DNA reads TGTGCCAGCAGTTACTTGGCTAGCGGGAGCACCGGGGAGCTGTTTTTT.

The rearrangement joins TRBV7-5 to TRBJ1-1. TRBV7-5 has pseudogene status. This CDR3 is built from 13 residues. The CDR3: CARRLWGVAEAFF. The DNA of the CDR3 is TGTGCCAGACGCCTTTGGGGGGTGGCTGAAGCTTTCTTT.

The chain combines TRBV11-2 with TRBJ2-2, with 9 bases aligning to TRBD2. CDR1 and CDR2 (germline): SGHAT, FQNNGV. V was pared by 5 bases and J by 2 bases, with 12 bases of the junction left unmatched. This CDR3 spans 18 amino acids. The CDR3, as DNA: TGTGCCAGCAGCCCCCTCTTAAGTCTAGCGGGAAACACCGGGGAGCTGTTTTTT. Translation gives CASSPLLSLAGNTGELFF.

The chain is built from TRBV29-1 and TRBJ2-7, with D possibly TRBD2 on 7 matching bases. Germline CDR1 reads SQVTM; CDR2 reads ANQGSEA. CDR3 size: 13 residues. The CDR3 here is CRVTRGAPYEQYF. In nucleotides, the CDR3 is TGCAGAGTGACTCGGGGGGCTCCCTACGAGCAGTACTTC.

The V and J genes are TRBV18 and TRBJ2-5; D not resolved. Looked up from germline, CDR1 is KGHSH and CDR2 is LQKENI. The CDR3 length is 14 residues. V lost 1 base and J 5 bases, leaving 11 bases between the germline ends. The CDR3 DNA follows: TGTGCCAGCTCACCACTTCCGAGTCGGGAGACCCAGTACTTC. Translation: CASSPLPSRETQYF.

The chain uses TRBV4-1 and TRBJ2-7; TRBD1 aligns across 10 bases. V trimming: 6 bases; J trimming: 2 bases; junction bases outside the gene matches: 7. The CDR3 runs 15 residues. Germline lookup yields CDR1 MGHRA and CDR2 YSYEKL. The CDR3 here is CASRQRQGATYEQYF. The CDR3 DNA sequence: TGCGCCAGCAGGCAGAGACAGGGGGCAACCTACGAGCAGTACTTC.

V is TRBV5-4 and J is TRBJ1-1; 8 bases are a match to TRBD1. Trimming took 0 bases from V and 6 from J; bases not matched to a gene: 7. Germline lookup yields CDR1 SGHNT and CDR2 YYREEE (reference sequence). This CDR3 comprises 15 residues. The CDR3 sequence is CASSLVQGARAEAFF. CDR3 bases: TGTGCCAGCAGCTTGGTTCAGGGGGCGCGGGCTGAAGCTTTCTTT. Full variable domain (outside the CDR3, taken from reference TRBV5-4 and TRBJ1-1): ETGVTQSPTHLIKTRGQQVTLRCSSQSGHNTVSWYQQALGQGPQFIFQYYREEENGRGNFPPRFSGLQFPNYSSELNVNALELDDSALYLCASSLVQGARAEAFFGQGTRLTVV.

The genes are TRBV27 and TRBJ1-5, with D possibly being TRBD1 (5 bases). V gave up 5 bases and J gave up 2 bases, with 7 bases separating them. Germline CDR1 is MNHEY and CDR2 is SMNVEV (reference sequence). The CDR3 is made up of 13 amino acids. The CDR3 here is CASSRGGNQPQHF. DNA for the CDR3: TGTGCCAGCAGTAGGGGTGGCAATCAGCCCCAGCATTTT.

This clone has just a few counts. This sequence joins TRBV24-1 and TRBJ1-1; D ambiguous. Trimming took off 1 base at V and 10 bases at J, with 9 bases between the two ends. CDR1 and CDR2 from the germline V gene are KGHDR and SFDVKD. The CDR3 length is 12 residues. The CDR3: CATSDLNGGAFF. The CDR3 DNA reads TGTGCCACCAGTGATTTAAATGGCGGAGCTTTCTTT.

The genes are TRBV23-1 and TRBJ2-1, with D possibly TRBD1 on 5 matching bases. TRBV23-1 is labeled an ORF, and its function is uncertain. The CDR3 contains 19 residues. Trimming removed 0 bases at V and 0 bases at J, with 18 bases between. The CDR3 reads CASSQSQGLGLSSYNEQFF. The CDR3 DNA follows: TGCGCCAGCAGTCAATCGCAGGGCTTAGGGCTGAGCTCCTACAATGAGCAGTTCTTC.

This chain joins TRBV10-1 and TRBJ2-3, with 9 bases matching TRBD2. Looked up from germline, CDR1 is WNHNN and CDR2 is SYGVQD (reference sequence). The V gene end was trimmed by 4 bases and the J gene end by 4 bases; junction bases not matched to a gene: 9. The CDR3 runs 16 residues. The CDR3 sequence: CASSGGTSSLADTQYF. As DNA, the CDR3 is TGCGCCAGCAGTGGGGGGACTAGCTCCCTCGCAGATACGCAGTATTTT.

The V call is TRBV27, the J call TRBJ2-3; 7 nucleotides match TRBD1. The CDR3 consists of 14 residues. Germline CDR1 is MNHEY and CDR2 is SMNVEV (reference sequence). V lost 5 bases, J lost 6 bases, and 8 bases stayed unmatched. CDR3 sequence reads: CASSPGQVVDTQYF. The CDR3 nucleotides read TGTGCCAGCAGTCCAGGACAGGTTGTTGATACGCAGTATTTT.

CDR3 bases: TGTGCCAGCAGTTTTTCGACAGGAGGGCAGTACTTC. It specifies CASSFSTGGQYF. V and J are TRBV27 and TRBJ2-7; D may be TRBD1 (6 bases). The CDR3 is 12 residues long. CDR1 MNHEY and CDR2 SMNVEV come from the germline V gene (reference sequence). V was trimmed by 3 bases and J by 9 bases, leaving 12 bases between them.

The chain joins TRBV18 to TRBJ1-4; weak D call: TRBD1 (5 bases). There are 16 residues in the CDR3. The germline CDR1 and CDR2 sequences are KGHSH and LQKENI. Trimming cost V 2 bases and J 4 bases, with 14 bases left between them. The CDR3 coding sequence is TGTGCCAGCTCACCAGGGATTCGGGGGAATAATGAAAAACTGTTTTTT. Translation gives CASSPGIRGNNEKLFF.

The chain joins TRBV5-1 to TRBJ2-6, with no clear D. The germline V gene has CDR1 SGHRS and CDR2 YFSETQ. The CDR3 sequence is 16 residues long. With 0 bases removed from V and 0 bases from J, the gap between germline ends came to 7 bases. The CDR3: CASSLVPLSGANVLTF. The CDR3 DNA reads as TGCGCCAGCAGCTTGGTCCCCCTCTCTGGGGCCAACGTCCTGACTTTC.

This CDR3 reads CASSLISPTDTQYF. CDR3 sequence (DNA): TGTGCCAGCAGTTTAATATCCCCCACAGATACGCAGTATTTT. The chain has TRBV27 and TRBJ2-3; D gene unclear. This CDR3 has 14 amino acids. V lost 2 bases, J lost 2 bases, and 8 bases lay in between. Per germline, CDR1 MNHEY and CDR2 SMNVEV (reference sequence).

The chain is built from TRBV13 and TRBJ1-1, with TRBD1 identical over 9 bases. This CDR3 has 15 residues. Germline CDR1 reads PRHDT; CDR2 reads FYEKMQ (reference sequence). The V and J ends lost 4 bases and 8 bases, in that order; junction bases with no gene match: 11. The CDR3 sequence: CASSSIYTGGFEAFF. The CDR3 region has the DNA TGTGCCAGCAGCTCAATTTACACAGGGGGCTTCGAAGCTTTCTTT.

The chain links TRBV6-2 or TRBV6-3 to TRBJ2-1, with D uncertain. The V and J ends lost 4 bases and 9 bases respectively, with 10 bases between them. This CDR3 has 12 amino acids. Germline V gives CDR1 MNHEY, CDR2 SVGEGT. DNA for the CDR3: TGTGCCAGCAGTTTCCGAGGAGCTGAGCAGTTCTTC. This gives the protein CASSFRGAEQFF.

The V gene is TRBV25-1, the J gene TRBJ2-1, with D unresolved. The CDR3 is 15 amino acids. Germline CDR1 MGHDK, CDR2 SYGVNS. V gave up 5 bases and J gave up 0 bases, with 11 bases separating them. The CDR3 sequence is CASSLPISSYNEQFF. DNA for the CDR3: TGTGCCAGCAGTCTACCCATAAGCTCCTACAATGAGCAGTTCTTC.

This sequence joins TRBV30 and TRBJ2-1; possibly TRBD2 for D (5 bases). The CDR3 totals 14 residues. Deletions cut 4 bases from V and 9 bases from J, with 19 bases between. Germline-derived CDR1 and CDR2 are GTSNPN and SVGIG (reference sequence). The CDR3 sequence: CAWIGGSSLGEQFF. CDR3 coding DNA: TGTGCCTGGATAGGTGGGAGCAGTCTGGGTGAGCAGTTCTTC.

This rearrangement joins TRBV5-4 to TRBJ2-1; 9 nucleotides agree with TRBD2. CDR1 SGHNT and CDR2 YYREEE come from the germline V gene (reference sequence). V shed 4 bases, J shed 1 base, and the junction held 9 bases outside the gene matches. This CDR3 has 17 amino acids. Here the CDR3 reads CASSRFLAGDSYNEQFF. The CDR3, as DNA: TGTGCCAGCAGCAGGTTTTTAGCGGGAGATTCCTACAATGAGCAGTTCTTC.

Concerning this clone itself: Compared with germline, one end of the junction differs, possibly owing to a read error. V gene TRBV7-7 combines with J gene TRBJ2-5; 7 nucleotides match TRBD1. Germline CDR1 and CDR2: SSHAT and FNYEAQ (reference sequence). The CDR3 is 15 amino acids. Written as DNA, the CDR3 is TGTGCTAGCAGCTTACCCGGGACAGAACAAGAGACCCAGTACTTC. Translated: CASSLPGTEQETQYF. Combining the CDR3 with reference TRBV7-7 and TRBJ2-5 gives the whole variable domain GAGVSQSPRYKVTKRGQDVTLRCDPISSHATLYWYQQALGQGPEFLTYFNYEAQPDKSGLPSDRFSAERPEGSISTLTIQRTEQRDSAMYRCASSLPGTEQETQYFGPGTRLLVL.

This CDR3 reads CASCGLAGTDTQYF. The CDR3 DNA reads TGTGCAAGCTGTGGACTAGCCGGCACAGATACGCAGTATTTT. This rearrangement joins TRBV7-2 to TRBJ2-3, with 8 bases lining up with TRBD2. The CDR3 extends over 14 amino acids. Looked up from germline, CDR1 is SGHTA and CDR2 is FQGNSA.

The V call is TRBV19, the J call TRBJ1-1; 7 nucleotides line up with TRBD1. This CDR3 region has 15 residues. Germline assignment: CDR1 LNHDA and CDR2 SQIVND (reference sequence). After removal of 6 bases from V and 0 bases from J, the junction contained 7 bases not matched to a gene. The CDR3 loop reads CASRDMTGLNTEAFF. CDR3 bases: TGTGCCAGTAGAGACATGACAGGGCTGAACACTGAAGCTTTCTTT.

This clone occurred once. The chain is built from TRBV29-1 and TRBJ2-1; D is perhaps TRBD1 (5 bases). Germline CDR1 reads SQVTM; CDR2 reads ANQGSEA. This CDR3 spans 13 amino acids. The ends were cut back, 7 bases at V and 0 bases at J, with 10 bases in the middle. CDR3 in DNA: TGCAGCGCAGCCGACAGCTCCTACAATGAGCAGTTCTTC. Protein: CSAADSSYNEQFF.

J is TRBJ1-1 and V is TRBV10-2, with 8 bases aligning to TRBD1. Germline V CDR1 and CDR2: WSHSY, SAAADI. V was pared by 8 bases and J by 6 bases, with 5 bases of the junction left unmatched. This CDR3 is built from 12 residues. The CDR3 bases are TGCGCCAGCCATCCAGGGGGCGCTGAAGCTTTCTTT. This codes for CASHPGGAEAFF.